A single sample gave rise to the 32 T cell receptor beta chains below, sequenced in a study of Tregs in tolerant kidney transplant recipients. The assay was immunoSEQ multiplex PCR, and TCRdb's table has in-frame clones only and misses some. The sample yields about 110,000 clones, around 87% seen once. The input for sequencing was CD4+ T cells from blood, taken before the transplant. All receptors come from a human donor who received a combined kidney and bone marrow transplant.

This chain joins TRBV6-5 and TRBJ1-2; 8 nucleotides agree with TRBD1. CDR3 size: 13 residues. Germline V lookup: CDR1 MNHEY, CDR2 SVGAGI. V lost 4 bases and J lost 4; bases outside the gene matches: 2. The CDR3 region is CASSSDRGYGYTF. CDR3 DNA sequence: TGTGCCAGCAGTTCCGACAGGGGCTATGGCTACACCTTC.

The CDR3 nucleotides read TGTGCCGGAGGGGAGGAGGACACTGAAGCTTTCTTT. Translating it yields CAGGEEDTEAFF. The chain combines TRBV30 with TRBJ1-1, with a possible D match to TRBD1 (5 bases). V was shortened by 8 bases and J by 3 bases, with 13 bases between the two germline ends. Germline V CDR1 and CDR2: GTSNPN, SVGIG (reference sequence). The CDR3 length is 12 residues. Based on the CDR3 plus reference TRBV30 and TRBJ1-1, the full variable domain is SQTIHQWPATLVQPVGSPLSLECTVEGTSNPNLYWYRQAAGRGLQLLFYSVGIGQISSEVPQNLSASRPQDRQFILSSKKLLLSDSGFYLCAGGEEDTEAFFGQGTRLTVV.

The chain carries TRBV7-6 and TRBJ2-3; a weak D match, TRBD2 (6 bases). V shed 6 bases and J shed 0 bases, with 16 bases lying between them. The CDR3 runs to 16 residues. Germline V gives CDR1 SGHVS, CDR2 FNYEAQ. This CDR3 is CASRTVEGPSTDTQYF. The CDR3 bases are TGTGCCAGCAGAACGGTGGAGGGTCCTAGCACAGATACGCAGTATTTT.

V is TRBV19 and J is TRBJ1-2, with D maybe TRBD1 (6 bases). Trimming removed 8 bases at V and 2 bases at J, with 18 bases between. The CDR3 runs 15 residues. Germline lookup yields CDR1 LNHDA and CDR2 SQIVND (reference sequence). The CDR3 DNA is TGTGCCAGTGCCCCCGAGGATAGGGGGAACTATGGCTACACCTTC. It yields the protein CASAPEDRGNYGYTF.

This clone occurred once. The chain uses TRBV18 and TRBJ1-2; perhaps TRBD1 as D (6 bases). The V and J ends lost 3 bases and 3 bases respectively, with 11 bases between them. The germline V gene encodes CDR1 KGHSH and CDR2 LQKENI. The CDR3 sequence is 14 residues long. CDR3 loop: CASSPLKGDYGYTF. The CDR3 nucleotides are TGTGCCAGCTCACCCCTTAAGGGGGACTATGGCTACACCTTC.

This clone was seen a single time. This chain links TRBV7-8 with TRBJ1-6; D unresolved. This CDR3 contains 14 residues. Germline CDR1 SGHVS, CDR2 FQNEAQ. The V end lost 5 bases, the J end lost 8 bases, and 13 bases lay between the germline ends. CDR3: CASSRPDLDSPLHF. CDR3 DNA sequence: TGTGCCAGCAGCCGGCCGGACTTAGATTCACCCCTCCACTTT.

A remark on this clone: At the DNA level, this CDR3 is encoded by other sequences in the same sample as well. The V and J genes are TRBV4-2 and TRBJ2-1, with 7 positions matching TRBD2. This CDR3 has 19 residues. J lost 0 bases, V lost 0 bases, and 11 bases had no gene match. The germline gives CDR1 LGHNA, CDR2 YNFKEQ. In DNA form, the CDR3 reads TGTGCCAGCAGCCAAGAGAGCCTAGCGGCCACGTCCTCCTACAATGAGCAGTTCTTC. Translation: CASSQESLAATSSYNEQFF.

The gene calls are TRBV11-3 and TRBJ2-1; 7 nucleotides match TRBD2. Per the germline V gene, CDR1 is SGHNT and CDR2 is YENEEA. V shed 5 bases and J 7 bases; nucleotides not matched to a gene: 11. This CDR3 is 15 amino acids long. CDR3 residues: CASSQGAGLGNEQFF. The CDR3 DNA reads as TGTGCCAGCAGCCAAGGAGCGGGATTGGGGAATGAGCAGTTCTTC.

J is TRBJ2-7 and V is TRBV7-2; TRBD1 is a possible D gene (7 bases). The CDR3 extends over 16 amino acids. Germline V gene lookup returns CDR1 SGHTA and CDR2 FQGNSA. V dropped 5 bases and J dropped 2 bases, with 19 bases sitting between them. In DNA, the CDR3 is TGTGCCAGCAGCACATCAGGGGGGCTAGTCCCCTACGAGCAGTACTTC. It translates to CASSTSGGLVPYEQYF.

V is TRBV7-2 and J is TRBJ1-2; D perhaps matches TRBD1 (5 bases). There are 15 residues in the CDR3. The V gene's germline CDR1 is SGHTA and CDR2 FQGNSA. Trimming cost V 4 bases and J 0 bases, with 12 bases left between them. As DNA, the CDR3 is TGTGCCAGCAGCTCGTGGACAACAACTAACTATGGCTACACCTTC. This translates into CASSSWTTTNYGYTF.

V and J are TRBV30 and TRBJ2-7; D unclear. This CDR3 has 13 residues. The germline V and J ends were trimmed by 2 bases and 0 bases, with 8 bases remaining between them. The germline gives CDR1 GTSNPN, CDR2 SVGIG (reference sequence). The CDR3: CAWSRRPSYEQYF. The DNA for the CDR3 is TGTGCCTGGAGTCGCAGGCCCTCCTACGAGCAGTACTTC.

CDR3 sequence (DNA): TGTGCCAGCAGTGGGGCAGGGAACTCTGGAAACACCATATATTTT. As protein: CASSGAGNSGNTIYF. The gene calls are TRBV2 and TRBJ1-3, with a tentative D call TRBD1 (5 bases). V was shortened by 4 bases and J by 0 bases, with 10 bases between the two germline ends. Germline lookup yields CDR1 SNHLY and CDR2 FYNNEI. This CDR3 spans 15 amino acids.

The chain has TRBV11-3 and TRBJ2-1, with 7 bases lining up with TRBD2. The trim removed 3 bases at V and 0 bases at J, leaving 2 bases unmatched. The CDR3 runs to 15 residues. CDR1 is SGHNT, CDR2 YENEEA, per germline. The CDR3: CASSFASGSYNEQFF. The CDR3 DNA sequence: TGTGCCAGCAGCTTTGCTAGCGGCTCCTACAATGAGCAGTTCTTC.

V is TRBV6-1 and J is TRBJ2-3, with 8 bases aligning to TRBD2. This CDR3 has 15 amino acids. V lost 6 bases and J lost 4; bases outside the gene matches: 9. The germline gives CDR1 MNHNS, CDR2 SASEGT. The DNA for the CDR3 is TGTGCCAGCAGAAAGGTCAGCGGGAGTGCAGATACGCAGTATTTT. This codes for CASRKVSGSADTQYF.

The chain joins TRBV5-6 to TRBJ2-3; 9 bases fit TRBD1. Germline values: CDR1 SGHDT, CDR2 YYEEEE. V shed 4 bases, J shed 1 base, and the junction held 4 bases outside the gene matches. The CDR3 is 15 residues long. CDR3 sequence: CASSPRQGGTDTQYF. DNA of the CDR3: TGTGCCAGCAGCCCTAGACAGGGGGGCACAGATACGCAGTATTTT.

The chain employs TRBV5-4 and TRBJ2-5, with D possibly matching TRBD2 (5 bases). In germline, CDR1 is SGHNT, CDR2 YYREEE (reference sequence). The V end lost 4 bases, the J end lost 5 bases, and 12 bases lay between the germline ends. The CDR3 consists of 13 residues. CDR3 residues: CASSLRGHETQYF. As DNA, the CDR3 is TGTGCCAGCAGCCTCCGCGGGCACGAGACCCAGTACTTC.

This chain connects TRBV6-6 to TRBJ2-7, with D possibly matching TRBD2 (6 bases). Germline V lookup: CDR1 MNHNY, CDR2 SVGAGI (reference sequence). This CDR3 region has 12 residues. V lost 6 bases to trimming and J lost 3 bases, with 9 bases between them. Here the CDR3 reads CASSPGGYEQYF. For the CDR3, the DNA is TGTGCCAGCAGCCCCGGGGGCTACGAGCAGTACTTC.

This chain uses TRBV10-3 with TRBJ1-2; TRBD1 matches at 7 bases. The germline gives CDR1 ENHRY, CDR2 SYGVKD. V was pared by 6 bases and J by 2 bases, with 6 bases of the junction left unmatched. CDR3 length: 14 amino acids. As DNA, the CDR3 is TGTGCCATCAGCTACGAGGGGGCAAACTATGGCTACACCTTC. Translated: CAISYEGANYGYTF.

CDR3 in DNA: TGTGCCAGCAGCCCCCGCCTTCTCGGGAGTGGTACCGGGGAGCTGTTTTTT. Encoded protein: CASSPRLLGSGTGELFF. The chain combines TRBV7-6 with TRBJ2-2; possibly TRBD2 for D (6 bases). Trimming took 5 bases from V and 5 from J, leaving 21 bases between them. This CDR3 has 17 amino acids. Per germline, CDR1 SGHVS and CDR2 FNYEAQ.

The chain recombines TRBV18 with TRBJ1-2; D is uncertain. CDR1 KGHSH and CDR2 LQKENI come from the germline V gene. The CDR3 is made up of 17 amino acids. The V gene lost 1 base and the J gene lost 1 base, with 16 bases spanning the gap. The CDR3 reads CASSPLMQPGGNYGYTF. DNA of the CDR3: TGTGCCAGCTCACCACTAATGCAGCCGGGAGGTAACTATGGCTACACCTTC.

V usage is TRBV20-1 and J usage is TRBJ1-2, with a tentative D call TRBD1 (6 bases). The CDR3 totals 11 residues. The V end was cut by 5 bases, the J end by 12 bases, with 16 bases between. CDR1 and CDR2 (germline): DFQATT, SNEGSKA (reference sequence). As DNA, the CDR3 is TGCAGTGCTGGCAGGACAGAAGTAGACACCTTC. Residues: CSAGRTEVDTF.

The J gene is TRBJ1-5, the V gene TRBV5-5; possible D gene TRBD1, 5 bases. V was cut by 3 bases and J by 0 bases, with 16 bases left in between. CDR3 length equals 17 residues. Germline V gene sequence: CDR1 SGHKS, CDR2 YYEKEE (reference sequence). This CDR3 reads CASSSRQTPSSNQPQHF. The CDR3 coding sequence is TGTGCCAGCAGCTCCCGACAGACACCTTCTAGCAATCAGCCCCAGCATTTT. The entire variable domain, with the rest obtained from reference TRBV5-5 and TRBJ1-5, is as follows: DAGVTQSPTHLIKTRGQQVTLRCSPISGHKSVSWYQQVLGQGPQFIFQYYEKEERGRGNFPDRFSARQFPNYSSELNVNALLLGDSALYLCASSSRQTPSSNQPQHFGDGTRLSIL.

The gene calls are TRBV27 and TRBJ2-7; TRBD1 is a possible D gene (6 bases). This CDR3 region has 15 residues. V lost 3 bases and J lost 5, with 17 bases in between. Germline V CDR1 and CDR2: MNHEY, SMNVEV (reference sequence). The CDR3 loop is CASSFWGQRSHEQYF. Here the CDR3 DNA reads TGTGCCAGCAGTTTCTGGGGACAACGTTCCCACGAGCAGTACTTC.

The V call is TRBV5-5, the J call TRBJ2-2, with D tentatively TRBD1 (6 bases). Germline-derived CDR1 and CDR2 are SGHKS and YYEKEE (reference sequence). Trimming took off 2 bases at V and 0 bases at J, with 8 bases between the two ends. The CDR3 runs to 15 residues. CDR3 nucleotide sequence: TGTGCCAGCAGCTTAGGGACAACGAACACCGGGGAGCTGTTTTTT. Amino acids: CASSLGTTNTGELFF.

The chain carries TRBV5-1 and TRBJ2-7, with D unclear. This CDR3 spans 13 amino acids. Germline values: CDR1 SGHRS, CDR2 YFSETQ. V gave up 0 bases and J gave up 5 bases, with 9 bases separating them. In nucleotides, the CDR3 is TGCGCCAGCAGCTTGGCCATTTTCCACGAGCAGTACTTC. The encoded protein is CASSLAIFHEQYF.

The chain carries TRBV2 and TRBJ2-1; TRBD1 is a possible D gene (5 bases). Germline V gives CDR1 SNHLY, CDR2 FYNNEI. CDR3 length equals 15 residues. Trimming left V 3 bases short and J 1 base short, with 10 bases between. The CDR3 DNA reads TGTGCCAGCAGTGACCTGGGGCGTTCCTACAATGAGCAGTTCTTC. It specifies CASSDLGRSYNEQFF.

The chain links TRBV18 to TRBJ2-2, with TRBD1 matching 8 bases. Looked up from germline, CDR1 is KGHSH and CDR2 is LQKENI. The CDR3 totals 15 residues. Losses at the gene ends were 6 bases for V and 7 bases for J; bases not matched to a gene: 10. This CDR3 is CASSPGQGRDGELFF. In nucleotides, the CDR3 is TGTGCCAGCTCGCCCGGACAGGGTCGGGACGGGGAGCTGTTTTTT.

V usage is TRBV6-1 and J usage is TRBJ1-1; TRBD1 might be the D (6 bases). V lost 8 bases to trimming and J lost 1 base, with 14 bases between them. The CDR3 spans 14 residues. Germline CDR1 is MNHNS and CDR2 is SASEGT. The CDR3 is CASRLTGQNTEAFF. For the CDR3, the DNA is TGTGCCAGCCGCTTAACAGGGCAGAACACTGAAGCTTTCTTT.

CDR3 in amino acids: CASSAGLAGYEQYF. CDR3 DNA sequence: TGTGCCAGCAGTGCGGGACTAGCGGGTTACGAGCAGTACTTC. The rearrangement joins TRBV28 to TRBJ2-7; 12 bases are a match to TRBD2. Trimming removed 5 bases from V and 4 bases from J; junction bases left unmatched: 3. The CDR3 spans 14 residues. Per the germline V gene, CDR1 is MDHEN and CDR2 is SYDVKM.

The CDR3 sequence is CASRNRASTEAFF. CDR3 DNA: TGTGCCAGCAGAAACAGGGCAAGCACTGAAGCTTTCTTT. This sequence joins TRBV6-6 and TRBJ1-1; tentative D call: TRBD1 (6 bases). The CDR3 loop spans 13 amino acids. Germline CDR1 reads MNHNY; CDR2 reads SVGAGI (reference sequence). V was pared by 6 bases and J by 4 bases, with 12 bases between.

The V and J genes are TRBV28 and TRBJ1-5; 7 bases match TRBD1. Germline values: CDR1 MDHEN, CDR2 SYDVKM. The J segment lost 2 bases and the V segment lost 6 bases, leaving 4 bases of the junction unmatched. This CDR3 is 14 amino acids long. The CDR3 nucleotides are TGTGCCAGCAGAAAAGGGGGCCGCAATCAGCCCCAGCATTTT. As protein: CASRKGGRNQPQHF.

This chain links TRBV2 with TRBJ2-7, with D maybe TRBD2 (6 bases). The germline V gene has CDR1 SNHLY and CDR2 FYNNEI. The length of the CDR3 is 13 residues. The V end was cut by 11 bases, the J end by 4 bases, with 18 bases between. The CDR3 nucleotides are TGTGCCGGCGGGACTGATGGAGGGTACGAGCAGTACTTC. As protein: CAGGTDGGYEQYF.